The source of this T cell receptor (beta chain) is a study of OX40 agonist ivuxolimab in advanced cancers. Study in general: Ivuxolimab, an antibody that agonizes OX40 (CD134), was administered to the patients. Having had anti-PD-1, anti-PD-L1 or anti-CTLA-4 therapy before was allowed, and under 50% had some.

J lost 0 bases, V lost 7 bases, and 9 bases had no gene match. The germline gives CDR1 KGHSH, CDR2 LQKENI. The CDR3 consists of 16 residues. Sequencing used immunoSEQ multiplex PCR; TCRdb keeps in-frame clones, though not all of them. In the table there are 84,000 or so clones, approximately 84% of which are singletons. Baseline was the first blood sampling point, followed by cycle 4 day 1 and cycle 7 day 1. This receptor was obtained from an adult with an advanced solid tumor such as melanoma, head and neck, liver or kidney cancer. The sequencing here drew on CD4+ or CD8+ T cells sorted from blood, taken in a trial of the OX40 agonist ivuxolimab. The chain joins TRBV18 to TRBJ1-3; 7 positions match TRBD1. For the CDR3, the DNA is TGTGCCAGCTTACCCGGACAGGAAAGCTCTGGAAACACCATATATTTT. Translated, it gives CASLPGQESSGNTIYF.